This is a list of T cell receptor beta chains from one sample in a study of control samples from healthy donors and cancer patients. TCRdb keeps only in-frame clones here, not all; method: immunoSEQ multiplex PCR. Of tens of thousands of clones listed, roughly 95% were seen once; the top ten hold approximately 1%. The source material was blood. The receptors stem from a woman younger than 35 in good health. Each CDR3 is given with its conserved first and last residue. D genes are given only for firm matches. Only part of the rows carry a size: once, few, many, or a class if the clone is expanded.

J gene: TRBJ2-4
clone size: NA
V gene: TRBV7-9
D gene: NA
CDR3 DNA: TGTGCCAGCAGCTTATCAGGGGGGACTAACATTCAGTACTTC
CDR3 protein: CASSLSGGTNIQYF

J gene: TRBJ2-3
clone size: NA
V gene: TRBV18
D gene: NA
CDR3 DNA: TGTGCCAGCTCACCACAAAGCTGGGTAGATACGCAGTATTTT
CDR3 protein: CASSPQSWVDTQYF

J gene: TRBJ1-2
clone size: NA
V gene: TRBV5-1
D gene: NA
CDR3 DNA: TGCGCCAGCAGACAAAACGGGGCCTCGGCCTATGGCTACACCTTC
CDR3 protein: CASRQNGASAYGYTF

J gene: TRBJ1-1
clone size: NA
V gene: TRBV12-3/TRBV12-4
D gene: NA
CDR3 DNA: TGTGCCAGCAAATCTCAGGGGTACACTGAAGCTTTCTTT
CDR3 protein: CASKSQGYTEAFF

J gene: TRBJ2-3
clone size: NA
V gene: TRBV5-5
D gene: NA
CDR3 DNA: TGTGCCAGCAGCTCAGGGTGGGGGTTCCCCACAGATACGCAGTATTTT
CDR3 protein: CASSSGWGFPTDTQYF

J gene: TRBJ1-1
clone size: NA
V gene: TRBV19
D gene: NA
CDR3 DNA: TGTGCCAGTAGTCTACAGGGAGGGACTGAAGCTTTCTTT
CDR3 protein: CASSLQGGTEAFF

J gene: TRBJ1-1
clone size: once
V gene: TRBV30
D gene: NA
CDR3 DNA: TGTGCCTGTCAACCGGGAGGGGGGGCAGCGTGGAACACTGAAGCTTTCTTT
CDR3 protein: CACQPGGGAAWNTEAFF

J gene: TRBJ2-1
clone size: NA
V gene: TRBV5-6
D gene: NA
CDR3 DNA: TGTGCCAGCAGGCCGGGGGATCTAGTCTACAATGAGCAGTTCTTC
CDR3 protein: CASRPGDLVYNEQFF

J gene: TRBJ2-1
clone size: NA
V gene: TRBV7-8
D gene: TRBD2
CDR3 DNA: TGTGCCAGCGGATCCCTAGCGGGGGGGCTAAATGAGCAGTTCTTC
CDR3 protein: CASGSLAGGLNEQFF

J gene: TRBJ1-2
clone size: NA
V gene: TRBV6-2/TRBV6-3
D gene: NA
CDR3 DNA: TGTGCCAGCAGTTACTCGATCGGGGGCGAGTACTATGGCTACACCTTC
CDR3 protein: CASSYSIGGEYYGYTF

J gene: TRBJ1-2
clone size: NA
V gene: TRBV2
D gene: NA
CDR3 DNA: TGTGCCAGCAAAGGGGATCGGCATGGCTACACCTTC
CDR3 protein: CASKGDRHGYTF

J gene: TRBJ2-3
clone size: medium-sized
V gene: TRBV21-1
D gene: NA
CDR3 DNA: TGTGCCGGGCCCCACGGGGGGGATACGCAGTATTTT
CDR3 protein: CAGPHGGDTQYF

J gene: TRBJ2-3
clone size: NA
V gene: TRBV3-1/TRBV3-2
D gene: TRBD2
CDR3 DNA: TGTGCCAGCAGCCCCGGACTAGCGGGGGATACTCCCCCAGATACGCAGTATTTT
CDR3 protein: CASSPGLAGDTPPDTQYF

J gene: TRBJ2-2
clone size: NA
V gene: TRBV27
D gene: TRBD1
CDR3 DNA: TGTGCCAGCAGTTCCCGGACAGGGAAGAACACCGGGGAGCTGTTTTTT
CDR3 protein: CASSSRTGKNTGELFF

J gene: TRBJ2-5
clone size: NA
V gene: TRBV2
D gene: TRBD1
CDR3 DNA: TGTGCCAGCAGCCTCAGTAGGCAGGGGGCAGAGACCCAGTACTTC
CDR3 protein: CASSLSRQGAETQYF

J gene: TRBJ1-3
clone size: NA
V gene: TRBV10-3
D gene: NA
CDR3 DNA: TGTGCCATCAGTGAGCCCGCACTCTTTGGCACCATATATTTT
CDR3 protein: CAISEPALFGTIYF

J gene: TRBJ1-5
clone size: NA
V gene: TRBV5-5
D gene: NA
CDR3 DNA: TGTGCCAGCAGCTCCCAGTGGGTTAGCAATCAGCCCCAGCATTTT
CDR3 protein: CASSSQWVSNQPQHF

J gene: TRBJ2-1
clone size: NA
V gene: TRBV6-6
D gene: NA
CDR3 DNA: TGTGCCAGCACCGCTCAGGGGCCTTCCTACAATGAGCAGTTCTTC
CDR3 protein: CASTAQGPSYNEQFF

J gene: TRBJ1-5
clone size: NA
V gene: TRBV30
D gene: TRBD1
CDR3 DNA: TGTGCCTGGAGTGGCTCAGGGGGCGGTCAGCCCCAGCATTTT
CDR3 protein: CAWSGSGGGQPQHF

J gene: TRBJ1-6
clone size: NA
V gene: TRBV5-1
D gene: TRBD1
CDR3 DNA: TGCGCCAGCAGCCGGGACAGCTACTCCTATAATTCACCCCTCCACTTT
CDR3 protein: CASSRDSYSYNSPLHF

J gene: TRBJ1-1
clone size: once
V gene: TRBV6-6
D gene: NA
CDR3 DNA: TGTGCCAGCAGTTACCCAGGGATGAACACTGAAGCTTTCTTT
CDR3 protein: CASSYPGMNTEAFF

J gene: TRBJ1-6
clone size: NA
V gene: TRBV27
D gene: TRBD1
CDR3 DNA: TGTGCCAGCAGAGTCGGAGGGGGCGCTGGGTCACCCCTCCACTTT
CDR3 protein: CASRVGGGAGSPLHF

J gene: TRBJ1-5
clone size: NA
V gene: TRBV7-8
D gene: TRBD1
CDR3 DNA: TGTGCCAGCAGCGCTACAGGGGTTGGGCCCCAGCATTTT
CDR3 protein: CASSATGVGPQHF

J gene: TRBJ1-2
clone size: NA
V gene: TRBV4-1
D gene: NA
CDR3 DNA: TGCGCCAGCAGCCAAGAGGAGGGCTTCTATGGCTACACCTTC
CDR3 protein: CASSQEEGFYGYTF

J gene: TRBJ1-1
clone size: NA
V gene: TRBV6-5
D gene: TRBD1
CDR3 DNA: TGTGCCAGCAGCTCAGGGGGAGGAAACACTGAAGCTTTCTTT
CDR3 protein: CASSSGGGNTEAFF

J gene: TRBJ1-3
clone size: NA
V gene: TRBV7-2
D gene: NA
CDR3 DNA: TGTGCCAGCAGCTTAGATAGTACAGGGTCTGGAAACACCATATATTTT
CDR3 protein: CASSLDSTGSGNTIYF